Following are 9 T cell receptor beta chains from one sample sequenced in a study of T cells expressing NK-cell markers. TCRdb re-called the 5' RACE reads; one entry per CDR3 protein, DNA not given. Its table lists some 440,000 distinct CDR3 sequences. Sequencing was performed on blood T cells: a sorted CD56 or NKG2C T cell subset, CD4+ or CD8+ T cells, or bulk PBMC T cells (not recorded which). Receptors were obtained from a woman aged 45-65 years in good health.

CDR3 sequence: CATSRDEGQNYF. V gene TRBV15 combines with J gene TRBJ2-5; TCRdb returns TRBD1, unconfirmable since there is no DNA. This CDR3 contains 12 residues. Germline V gives CDR1 LNHNV, CDR2 YYDKDF (reference sequence).

CDR3 in amino acids: CASSLAQRASPLHF. The chain joins TRBV12-3 or TRBV12-4 to TRBJ1-6. This CDR3 contains 14 residues.

The chain couples TRBV20-1 to TRBJ2-5; TCRdb picks TRBD1, but there is no DNA to check that call. Germline V gene data show CDR1 as DFQATT and CDR2 as SNEGSKA (reference sequence). The CDR3 sequence is 12 residues long. CDR3 loop: CSASRERETQYF.

This rearrangement joins TRBV21-1 to TRBJ1-1. TRBV21-1 counts as a pseudogene. The CDR3 has 16 amino acids. CDR3 in amino acids: CASSKDKGLMNTEAFF.

The chain employs TRBV6-5 and TRBJ2-3. The germline CDR1 and CDR2 sequences are MNHEY and SVGAGI. The CDR3 consists of 15 residues. This chain's CDR3 is CASSYGQASTDTQYF.

The chain couples TRBV5-5 to TRBJ2-7. CDR1 and CDR2 (germline): SGHKS, YYEKEE (reference sequence). This CDR3 has 14 amino acids. CDR3 region: CASSLAQDSYEQYF.

This chain links TRBV9 with TRBJ1-1. The CDR3 consists of 13 residues. Per the germline V gene, CDR1 is SGDLS and CDR2 is YYNGEE. CDR3 sequence reads: CASSVVSRSEAFF.

The chain joins TRBV10-3 to TRBJ1-3. Per the germline V gene, CDR1 is ENHRY and CDR2 is SYGVKD. There are 15 residues in the CDR3. The CDR3 loop reads CAISEFGSSGNTIYF.

The chain's CDR3 is CAIRGDGRETQYF. The chain combines TRBV10-3 with TRBJ2-5; TCRdb lists TRBD2, though no DNA is available to test this call. The germline gives CDR1 ENHRY, CDR2 SYGVKD. The CDR3 length is 13 residues.